Each of the 23 T cell receptor beta chains below was sequenced from the same sample in a study of cytomegalovirus exposure and HLA in healthy donors. The PCR ran on 60 Vbeta and 13 Jbeta primers. The repertoire was sequenced with immunoSEQ multiplex PCR; TCRdb's copy has only in-frame clones and lacks some. The table records a few hundred thousand clones, around 80% of them present only once. The sample taken for sequencing was PBMCs. All receptors derive from a girl aged 2 to 9 in good health and CMV-seronegative.

The chain employs TRBV5-5 and TRBJ2-1, with TRBD2 as a possible D gene (5 bases). V was cut by 4 bases and J by 8 bases, with 13 bases left in between. CDR3 length equals 13 residues. Germline CDR1 and CDR2: SGHKS and YYEKEE (reference sequence). This chain's CDR3 is CASSPGYIDEQFF. The CDR3 DNA reads as TGTGCCAGCAGCCCGGGATACATCGATGAGCAGTTCTTC. Full variable domain (outside the CDR3, taken from reference TRBV5-5 and TRBJ2-1): DAGVTQSPTHLIKTRGQQVTLRCSPISGHKSVSWYQQVLGQGPQFIFQYYEKEERGRGNFPDRFSARQFPNYSSELNVNALLLGDSALYLCASSPGYIDEQFFGPGTRLTVL.

This clone was seen only once. J is TRBJ1-4 and V is TRBV6-1; 10 bases are shared with TRBD1. The germline CDR1 and CDR2 sequences are MNHNS and SASEGT. Unmatched junction bases numbered 7, after V lost 4 bases and J lost 5 bases. This CDR3 has 16 amino acids. The CDR3 here is CASSAYRQGANEKLFF. In DNA form, the CDR3 reads TGTGCCAGCAGTGCATACAGACAGGGGGCGAATGAAAAACTGTTTTTT.

The CDR3 sequence is CASGGLQGAGETQYF. The CDR3 DNA is TGTGCCAGCGGCGGATTACAGGGGGCGGGAGAGACCCAGTACTTC. J is TRBJ2-5 and V is TRBV25-1, with 9 bases that match TRBD1. J gave up 4 bases and V 8 bases, and 11 bases lay outside the gene matches. Germline V CDR1 and CDR2: MGHDK, SYGVNS. The CDR3 totals 15 residues.

The genes are TRBV19 and TRBJ2-5, with 7 bases that match TRBD1. Trimming took 5 bases from V and 9 from J; bases not matched to a gene: 15. The CDR3 covers 15 residues. Germline assignment: CDR1 LNHDA and CDR2 SQIVND (reference sequence). The CDR3 DNA sequence: TGTGCCAGTAGTGAAACCTCAGGGGGACACGGGGCCCAGTACTTC. It codes for CASSETSGGHGAQYF.

The CDR3 DNA sequence: TGTGCCAGCAGTGAATATCTTCCCCCAGCTAATGAAAAACTGTTTTTT. Protein: CASSEYLPPANEKLFF. The gene calls are TRBV25-1 and TRBJ1-4, with no clear D. The CDR3 is 16 amino acids. The germline V gene encodes CDR1 MGHDK and CDR2 SYGVNS. Trimming cost V 0 bases and J 3 bases, with 11 bases left between them.

V usage is TRBV6-6 and J usage is TRBJ1-4; TRBD1 matches at 7 bases. CDR1 MNHNY and CDR2 SVGAGI come from the germline V gene (reference sequence). The CDR3 is 16 residues long. V was clipped by 5 bases and J by 6 bases; unmatched bases: 12. This CDR3 reads CASSPRRDRLYEKLFF. The CDR3 DNA follows: TGTGCCAGCAGTCCACGCCGGGACAGATTATATGAAAAACTGTTTTTT.

The J gene is TRBJ1-1, the V gene TRBV19; D unclear. Trimming pared 7 bases from V and 5 bases from J, leaving 14 bases between. This CDR3 is 13 amino acids long. The germline CDR1 and CDR2 sequences are LNHDA and SQIVND (reference sequence). CDR3 sequence reads: CASNREVETEAFF. The CDR3 DNA reads as TGTGCCAGTAACCGGGAGGTGGAAACTGAAGCTTTCTTT.

The genes are TRBV6-1 and TRBJ2-3; D gene unclear. Trimming removed 3 bases at V and 4 bases at J, with 5 bases between. Germline CDR1 and CDR2: MNHNS and SASEGT. The length of the CDR3 is 12 residues. This chain's CDR3 is CASSDPPDTQYF. DNA for the CDR3: TGTGCCAGCAGTGATCCTCCAGATACGCAGTATTTT.

This clone has a single count. DNA of the CDR3: TGTGCCAGCAGCGGCTCCGGGACTAGTCCCGGGGAGCTGTTTTTT. Translation: CASSGSGTSPGELFF. This rearrangement joins TRBV9 to TRBJ2-2; 8 bases agree with TRBD2. The J segment lost 6 bases and the V segment lost 3 bases, leaving 7 bases of the junction unmatched. From germline, CDR1 is SGDLS and CDR2 YYNGEE. CDR3 length equals 15 residues.

The rearrangement uses TRBV6-5 and TRBJ2-7, with TRBD1 matching 7 bases. The CDR3 has 15 amino acids. V dropped 5 bases and J dropped 6; count of bases not matched to a gene: 13. Germline V gene lookup returns CDR1 MNHEY and CDR2 SVGAGI. The CDR3 sequence is CASSPMERGRAEQYF. The CDR3 DNA reads as TGTGCCAGCAGTCCGATGGAGAGGGGGCGAGCCGAGCAGTACTTC.

For the CDR3, the DNA is TGCGCCAGCAGCCCGGGACTAGCGGGAGGAGATACGCAGTATTTT. Translated: CASSPGLAGGDTQYF. The chain uses TRBV5-1 and TRBJ2-3, with 15 nucleotides matching TRBD2. Germline V lookup: CDR1 SGHRS, CDR2 YFSETQ. The trim removed 4 bases at V and 5 bases at J, leaving 2 bases unmatched. The CDR3 is made up of 15 amino acids.

This clone was picked up one time. This chain links TRBV12-5 with TRBJ1-2, with 7 bases identical to TRBD1. This CDR3 is 16 amino acids long. The ends lost 5 bases at V and 1 base at J; junction bases unmatched: 10. Germline CDR1 LGHNT, CDR2 FRNRAP. In DNA, the CDR3 is TGTGCTAGTGGTGACCACGGGGGACAGCTTAACTATGGCTACACCTTC. As protein: CASGDHGGQLNYGYTF.

The rearrangement joins TRBV5-4 to TRBJ2-1; TRBD2 matches 9 bases. In germline, CDR1 is SGHNT, CDR2 YYREEE (reference sequence). The CDR3 consists of 15 residues. J lost 10 bases, V lost 4 bases, and 12 bases had no gene match. The chain's CDR3 is CASSAGGTSRGEQFF. DNA for the CDR3: TGTGCCAGCAGCGCGGGGGGGACTAGCCGGGGGGAGCAGTTCTTC.

The chain carries TRBV5-1 and TRBJ2-5; TRBD2 is a possible D gene (5 bases). Per germline, CDR1 SGHRS and CDR2 YFSETQ. V dropped 0 bases and J dropped 0 bases, with 6 bases sitting between them. The CDR3 covers 14 residues. The CDR3: CASSLAGYQETQYF. Here the CDR3 DNA reads TGCGCCAGCAGCTTGGCGGGATACCAAGAGACCCAGTACTTC.

The rearrangement links TRBV6-5 to TRBJ1-5; a weak D match, TRBD1 (6 bases). The CDR3 sequence is 15 residues long. V was trimmed by 6 bases and J by 0 bases, leaving 12 bases between them. Germline assignment: CDR1 MNHEY and CDR2 SVGAGI. CDR3 DNA: TGTGCCAGCAGAAAAACAGGGACTAGCAATCAGCCCCAGCATTTT. Translating gives CASRKTGTSNQPQHF.

In its sample, this clone was seen a few times. The chain combines TRBV29-1 with TRBJ1-5, with D tentatively TRBD1 (5 bases). Germline lookup yields CDR1 SQVTM and CDR2 ANQGSEA. The CDR3 contains 13 residues. V lost 6 bases, J lost 3 bases, and 12 bases lay in between. The CDR3 DNA sequence: TGCAGCGTCGCCAGGGCCTTCAATCAGCCCCAGCATTTT. Amino acid sequence: CSVARAFNQPQHF.

The genes are TRBV4-1 and TRBJ2-1, with D unclear. Trimming removed 0 bases at V and 6 bases at J, with 12 bases between. The germline V gene has CDR1 MGHRA and CDR2 YSYEKL. This CDR3 is built from 15 residues. The CDR3 coding sequence is TGCGCCAGCAGCCAAGATCGCGACACAACCAATGAGCAGTTCTTC. Translated: CASSQDRDTTNEQFF.

The sample holds a few counts of this clone. The chain combines TRBV18 with TRBJ1-5, with 9 bases lining up with TRBD1. CDR3 length: 16 residues. Germline V CDR1 and CDR2: KGHSH, LQKENI. Trimming took 6 bases from V and 3 from J; bases not matched to a gene: 9. The CDR3 nucleotides are TGTGCCAGCTCCCCTGACAGGGGGGTGGTCAATCAGCCCCAGCATTTT. Encoded protein: CASSPDRGVVNQPQHF.

This clone was counted a single time. This chain connects TRBV5-4 to TRBJ1-6, with a weak D call TRBD1 (6 bases). V was cut by 4 bases and J by 9 bases, with 17 bases left in between. The CDR3 is made up of 15 amino acids. The germline gives CDR1 SGHNT, CDR2 YYREEE (reference sequence). CDR3 loop: CASSISPARGSPLHF. CDR3 sequence (DNA): TGTGCCAGCAGCATTTCACCTGCCAGGGGTTCACCCCTCCACTTT.

The rearrangement links TRBV5-4 to TRBJ1-1, with D perhaps TRBD1 (5 bases). CDR1 SGHNT and CDR2 YYREEE come from the germline V gene (reference sequence). This CDR3 has 12 amino acids. Deletions cut 4 bases from V and 4 bases from J, with 8 bases between. The CDR3 DNA follows: TGTGCCAGCAGCCCTAGGGGCACTGAAGCTTTCTTT. As protein: CASSPRGTEAFF.

V and J are TRBV7-9 and TRBJ2-1; 11 nucleotides line up with TRBD2. The V segment lost 5 bases and the J segment 14 bases; nucleotides outside the gene matches: 8. The germline V gene encodes CDR1 SEHNR and CDR2 FQNEAQ (reference sequence). The length of the CDR3 is 13 residues. The CDR3 protein is CASSHSLAGVEFF. CDR3 nucleotides: TGTGCCAGCAGCCATTCACTAGCGGGAGTTGAGTTCTTC.

The chain has TRBV27 and TRBJ2-1, with 12 bases that match TRBD2. The CDR3 has 16 residues. Germline V gene lookup returns CDR1 MNHEY and CDR2 SMNVEV (reference sequence). The ends lost 7 bases at V and 5 bases at J; junction bases unmatched: 9. CDR3 amino acids: CASTSGTSGRNNEQFF. In nucleotides, the CDR3 is TGTGCCAGCACCTCCGGGACTAGCGGGCGCAACAATGAGCAGTTCTTC.

The chain carries TRBV5-1 and TRBJ2-7; 9 bases are a match to TRBD1. From germline, CDR1 is SGHRS and CDR2 YFSETQ. The CDR3 is 13 amino acids. Unmatched junction bases numbered 2, after V lost 2 bases and J lost 5 bases. The CDR3 coding sequence is TGCGCCAGCAGCTTACAGGGGGCCCACGAGCAGTACTTC. Translating it yields CASSLQGAHEQYF.